This entry is about one TCR beta chain. This clone was observed a few times. Its recognized antigen is unknown. It has no much larger one-base neighbor in the sample; base qualities were not kept. According to the germline V gene, CDR1 reads SNHLY and CDR2 reads FYNNEI. V lost 6 bases and J lost 0 bases; the stretch between them is 14 bases long. The CDR3, from cysteine to phenylalanine, totals 16 residues. The DNA shown is the 48-base CDR3, in frame from base 1. This specimen comes from a study of blood T cell repertoires in COVID-19 (dated by TCRdb to the early 2020s). Regarding the complete study: Samples from collaborators originated in the United States, Italy and Spain and spanned both the acute and convalescent phases of COVID-19. The prospective study material was composed of cDNA or gDNA derived from T cells, B-cell-depleted T cells, or PBMCs. Subjects who had been exposed to COVID-19, were actively infected with it, or had recovered from it provided the deeply sampled blood TCRbeta repertoires that made up the dataset. The repertoires were made available in a free public database intended to serve as a resource for research on the immune response to SARS-CoV-2. Samples were obtained from the ongoing ImmuneRACE study (first 160 participants) and from some 1,200 subjects provided by 6 global collaborators. Sample metadata almost always included a de-identified subject ID, COVID-19 status, age in years and sex. Where HLA class I and class II types were available, the types were taken from metadata supplied by the sample provider, not from assay-based typing.

TCRbeta CDR3 regions were amplified from genomic DNA by means of the immunoSEQ Assay, a bias-controlled multiplex PCR. On the study's bioinformatics: The number of nucleated cells in each sample was estimated from the amplification of reference gene primers within the assay. To quantify the absolute abundance of each unique TCRbeta CDR3 rearrangement, sequence reads were collapsed and filtered. For each sample, productive Simpson clonality was calculated by taking the square root of Simpson's diversity index across productive rearrangements. TCRdb's version of the immuneACCESS table is confined to in-frame rearrangements and falls short of the full clone set. An unresolved V gene accounts for under half of the shortfall where checked; the remainder is of unknown origin. D and trimming come from the DNA, and the V and J calls and clone size come from that table. The sample yields approximately 170,000 clones; over 75% were counted once. The ten largest clonotypes hold approximately 9.9% of the sample.

Here is what the overall study found, with its caveats: Clinical and demographic metadata were provided uncurated, with the amount varying by source and participant.

Collaborating institutions collected whole blood in K2EDTA tubes following their own protocols. For TCRbeta analysis, collaborators shipped samples in one of three forms: frozen whole blood, isolated PBMCs, or DNA extracted from either of those sample types. Recombination connected TRBV2 to TRBJ2-2; TRBD2 is possibly the D segment (6 matching bases). The sequence was collected from a man in his 60s with active or convalescent COVID-19. The source material was peripheral blood. This receptor has the CDR3 CASRWDLFANTGELFF. DNA sequence: TGTGCCAGCAGATGGGACTTGTTCGCGAACACCGGGGAGCTGTTTTTT.